Listed below are T cell receptor beta chains from one sample, sequenced in a study of blood T cell repertoires in COVID-19. Assay used: immunoSEQ multiplex PCR; TCRdb lists only in-frame clones, some missing. The sample records roughly 250,000 clones, around 82% being singletons. Material: peripheral blood. The source is a person aged 65 to 79 with COVID-19, enrolled during active disease. Each CDR3 is given with its conserved first and last residue. D genes are given only for firm matches. Rows may omit the clone size; those that give it use once, few, many or a size class.

j_gene: TRBJ2-3; abundance: .; v_gene: TRBV19; d_gene: TRBD1; CDR3nt: TGTGCCAGTAGTATCCTCCCGGGACAGGGGGCCGATACGCAGTATTTT; CDR3aa: CASSILPGQGADTQYF
j_gene: TRBJ2-1; abundance: few; v_gene: TRBV7-9; d_gene: .; CDR3nt: TGTGCCAGCAGCTCAGGACAGAGTTACAATGAGCAGTTCTTC; CDR3aa: CASSSGQSYNEQFF
j_gene: TRBJ2-5; abundance: once; v_gene: TRBV30; d_gene: .; CDR3nt: TGTGCCTGGACAACAGGGAGTAAGGAGACCCAGTACTTC; CDR3aa: CAWTTGSKETQYF
j_gene: TRBJ2-2; abundance: few; v_gene: TRBV29-1; d_gene: .; CDR3nt: TGCAGCGTTGAGTCAGCGGGTTCCGGGGAGCTGTTTTTT; CDR3aa: CSVESAGSGELFF
j_gene: TRBJ2-2; abundance: .; v_gene: TRBV2; d_gene: .; CDR3nt: TGTGCCAGCAGTGAAGGGGCAGGGGCCACCGGGGAGCTGTTTTTT; CDR3aa: CASSEGAGATGELFF
j_gene: TRBJ2-7; abundance: .; v_gene: TRBV7-2; d_gene: .; CDR3nt: TGTGCCAGCAGCTCCTTGCCAACCGGGGAGCAGTACTTC; CDR3aa: CASSSLPTGEQYF
j_gene: TRBJ1-6; abundance: .; v_gene: TRBV7-9; d_gene: TRBD1; CDR3nt: TGTGCCAGCAGCGGCCGGGACAGAAATTCACCCCTCCACTTT; CDR3aa: CASSGRDRNSPLHF
j_gene: TRBJ2-5; abundance: .; v_gene: TRBV28; d_gene: .; CDR3nt: TGTGCCAGCAGGCCGGGAGTCCAAGAGACCCAGTACTTC; CDR3aa: CASRPGVQETQYF
j_gene: TRBJ1-1; abundance: once; v_gene: TRBV15; d_gene: .; CDR3nt: TGTGCCACCAGCAGAGACAACGGACAGATAGCTGAAGCTTTCTTT; CDR3aa: CATSRDNGQIAEAFF
j_gene: TRBJ1-5; abundance: .; v_gene: TRBV28; d_gene: .; CDR3nt: TGTGCCTCAGTTCCGGGGGGAGGGGTAGGTGCTCAGCCCCAGCATTTT; CDR3aa: CASVPGGGVGAQPQHF
j_gene: TRBJ1-2; abundance: .; v_gene: TRBV7-2; d_gene: .; CDR3nt: TGTGCCAGCAGCTTAGAGTTCAATCGAGGCCATGTTGGCTACACCTTC; CDR3aa: CASSLEFNRGHVGYTF
j_gene: TRBJ2-5; abundance: .; v_gene: TRBV3-1/TRBV3-2; d_gene: TRBD2; CDR3nt: TGTGCCAGCAGCCAAGATTGGCGGGAGGGAGAGACCCAGTACTTC; CDR3aa: CASSQDWREGETQYF
j_gene: TRBJ2-1; abundance: .; v_gene: TRBV19; d_gene: TRBD2; CDR3nt: TGTGCCAGTAGTAACGGACTAGCCCTTTATGAGCAGTTCTTC; CDR3aa: CASSNGLALYEQFF
j_gene: TRBJ2-7; abundance: .; v_gene: TRBV28; d_gene: .; CDR3nt: TGTGCCAGCAGTTTACCCCCCCTCGACAGGACATACGAGCAGTACTTC; CDR3aa: CASSLPPLDRTYEQYF
j_gene: TRBJ1-2; abundance: many; v_gene: TRBV13; d_gene: .; CDR3nt: TGTGCCAGCAGCTTATCGGGAGATGGCTACACCTTC; CDR3aa: CASSLSGDGYTF
j_gene: TRBJ1-2; abundance: .; v_gene: TRBV4-3; d_gene: TRBD1; CDR3nt: TGCGCCAGCAGCCAAACCGGGACAGGGGATGGCTACACCTTC; CDR3aa: CASSQTGTGDGYTF
j_gene: TRBJ2-3; abundance: once; v_gene: TRBV2; d_gene: .; CDR3nt: TGTGCCACAGAAAGCACAGATACGCAGTATTTT; CDR3aa: CATESTDTQYF
j_gene: TRBJ1-5; abundance: .; v_gene: TRBV5-8; d_gene: .; CDR3nt: TGTGCCAGCAGCTTGCGGGATCAGCCCCAGCATTTT; CDR3aa: CASSLRDQPQHF
j_gene: TRBJ1-4; abundance: .; v_gene: TRBV6-1; d_gene: .; CDR3nt: TGTGCCAGCAGTGAAGCGCGAGACAGGTTCTATGAAAAACTGTTTTTT; CDR3aa: CASSEARDRFYEKLFF
j_gene: TRBJ2-2; abundance: once; v_gene: TRBV3-1/TRBV3-2; d_gene: .; CDR3nt: TGTGCCAGCAGCCAAAAAAGCCCCCTAGCCACCGGGGAGCTGTTTTTT; CDR3aa: CASSQKSPLATGELFF
j_gene: TRBJ2-7; abundance: .; v_gene: TRBV5-1; d_gene: TRBD2; CDR3nt: TGCGCCAGCAGCTTTGACGGGGGGGGGCGTGAGCAGTACTTC; CDR3aa: CASSFDGGGREQYF
j_gene: TRBJ2-6; abundance: .; v_gene: TRBV6-1; d_gene: .; CDR3nt: TGTGCCAGCAGTGCCCTGACAGTATCTGGGGCCAACGTCCTGACTTTC; CDR3aa: CASSALTVSGANVLTF
j_gene: TRBJ2-3; abundance: .; v_gene: TRBV6-1; d_gene: TRBD2; CDR3nt: TGTGCCAGCAGTGACGCGGGGGGTCGCACAGATACGCAGTATTTT; CDR3aa: CASSDAGGRTDTQYF